One and the same sample provided the 2 T cell receptor beta chains below, sequenced in a study of technical replicates of blood from a handful of donors. The assay was immunoSEQ multiplex PCR, and TCRdb's table has in-frame clones only and misses some. The sample holds about 54,000 clones, 85% to 95% seen once. Source material: T cells isolated from PBMCs. The receptors shown here come from a human donor in good health.

As for this clone: At one end the junction does not follow the germline gene, possibly because of a read error. The chain employs TRBV20-1 and TRBJ2-1; tentatively, D is TRBD2 (6 bases). The CDR3 consists of 11 residues. Germline V gene lookup returns CDR1 DFQATT and CDR2 SNEGSKA (reference sequence). CDR3 amino acids: CSWDSHNEQFF. The CDR3 DNA follows: TGCAGCTGGGACTCCCACAATGAGCAGTTCTTC.

The chain uses TRBV29-1 and TRBJ2-7; 9 positions match TRBD2. Germline-derived CDR1 and CDR2 are SQVTM and ANQGSEA. CDR3 length: 15 amino acids. Trimming removed 1 base from V and 0 bases from J; junction bases left unmatched: 4. The CDR3 region is CSVEVTSGSSYEQYF. As DNA, the CDR3 is TGCAGCGTTGAAGTGACTAGCGGTAGCTCCTACGAGCAGTACTTC.